This T cell receptor beta chain came from a study of cytomegalovirus exposure and HLA in healthy donors. Findings of the study overall: In an earlier analysis, about 87% or about 30%: the productive usage of most TCR beta V segments.

Primers included in the PCR were 60 Vbeta and 13 Jbeta primers. Clones were read by immunoSEQ multiplex PCR, and TCRdb kept only the in-frame ones, dropping some. The sample totals 34,000 or so clones. CDR1 and CDR2 from the germline V gene are MDHEN and SYDVKM. Trimming took 7 bases from V and 1 from J, leaving 16 bases between them. The length of the CDR3 is 15 residues. Comment on this clone: Its antigen is unidentified.

The source material was PBMCs. This rearrangement joins TRBV28 to TRBJ1-1; D is possibly TRBD1 (5 bases). The TCR originated in a woman aged 40 to 50 in good health and CMV-seropositive. The CDR3 is CASTRSGQGNTEAFF. The CDR3 DNA sequence: TGTGCCAGCACACGATCCGGGCAGGGGAACACTGAAGCTTTCTTT.